These T cell receptor beta chains were read from a single sample in a study of blood T cell repertoires in COVID-19. Here immunoSEQ multiplex PCR was the method, and the copy in TCRdb shows in-frame clones only, minus some. The sample lists about 62,000 clones; around 86% were seen once. The sequenced sample consisted of peripheral blood. These TCRs come from a man aged 65 to 85 with acute or convalescent COVID-19. Both conserved end residues are trimmed from each CDR3. Each record gives: J gene, V gene, CDR3 length, CDR3 protein.

>TRBJ2-5|TRBV7-3|12
ASSFSSGQGTQY
>TRBJ1-1|TRBV3-1/TRBV3-2|12
ASSQGQRNTEAF
>TRBJ2-3|TRBV21-1|14
ARIPSGRHPTDTQY
>TRBJ2-3|TRBV7-9|16
ASSLESGQIITTDTQY
>TRBJ2-7|TRBV5-1|10
ASSLQGTEQY
>TRBJ1-2|TRBV5-1|12
ASSSVQGNYGYT
>TRBJ1-2|TRBV7-6|14
ASSSFKGQGSYGYT
>TRBJ1-2|TRBV12-3/TRBV12-4|11
ASSSDKPYGYT
>TRBJ1-1|TRBV18|12
ASSPLQGTTEAF
>TRBJ2-2|TRBV29-1|10
SCQGVVGELF
>TRBJ1-2|TRBV14|11
ASSQLQGGGYT
>TRBJ2-1|TRBV29-1|13
SVPKGGTGNNEQF
>TRBJ1-4|TRBV12-3/TRBV12-4|10
ASSLIGGKLF
>TRBJ2-1|TRBV10-3|13
AIRTGGPTGSEQF
>TRBJ1-1|TRBV20-1|8
SAYFKRAF
>TRBJ2-4|TRBV18|13
ASSLANSGGDIQY
>TRBJ2-1|TRBV14|10
ATSMGGNEQF
>TRBJ2-3|TRBV30|13
AWSVRGGGTDTQY
>TRBJ2-1|TRBV18|14
ASSPGYGTGGNEQF
>TRBJ2-5|TRBV4-1|14
ARTGLGPRYQETQY
>TRBJ1-4|TRBV9|15
ASSEGTGGGYNEKLF
>TRBJ2-2|TRBV15|13
ATSRVGRSTGELF